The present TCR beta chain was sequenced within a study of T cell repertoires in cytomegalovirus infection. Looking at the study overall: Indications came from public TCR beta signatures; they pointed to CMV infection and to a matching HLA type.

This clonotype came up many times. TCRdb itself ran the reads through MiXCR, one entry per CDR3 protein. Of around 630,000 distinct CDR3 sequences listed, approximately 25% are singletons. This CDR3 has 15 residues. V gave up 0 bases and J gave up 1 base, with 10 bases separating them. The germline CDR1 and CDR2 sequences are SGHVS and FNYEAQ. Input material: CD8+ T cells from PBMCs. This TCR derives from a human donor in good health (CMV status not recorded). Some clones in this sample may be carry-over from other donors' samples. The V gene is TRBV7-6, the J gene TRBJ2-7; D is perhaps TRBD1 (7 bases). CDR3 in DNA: TGTGCCAGCAGCTTAGCGGAGGGACAGTCCTACGAGCAGTACTTC. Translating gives CASSLAEGQSYEQYF.